What follows is one T cell receptor (beta chain) and its context. Its specificity is not known. These data come from a study of cytomegalovirus exposure and HLA in healthy donors. General observations from the study: Fewer N-insertions than the 666-donor mean were reportedly shown by an Asian-associated ancestry cluster in a later analysis. A prior analysis recorded that most TCR beta V segments were productive about 87% or about 30% of the time. There were over 150 TCR beta chains listed as cytomegalovirus-associated.

Deletions cut 5 bases from V and 2 bases from J, with 4 bases between. This CDR3 is 11 amino acids long. In germline, CDR1 is SGHDN, CDR2 FVKESK. The primer mix had 60 Vbeta and 13 Jbeta primers. Clones were sequenced by immunoSEQ multiplex PCR, and TCRdb holds only the in-frame ones, with some missing. The table lists 150,000 to 200,000 clones, around 83% of them singletons. Material for sequencing was PBMCs. The chain employs TRBV14 and TRBJ2-7; D gene uncertain. The TCR sequence derives from a man aged 18 to 30 in good health and CMV-seropositive. This CDR3 is CASSLTYEQYF. In DNA form, the CDR3 reads TGTGCCAGCAGCTTAACCTACGAGCAGTACTTC.